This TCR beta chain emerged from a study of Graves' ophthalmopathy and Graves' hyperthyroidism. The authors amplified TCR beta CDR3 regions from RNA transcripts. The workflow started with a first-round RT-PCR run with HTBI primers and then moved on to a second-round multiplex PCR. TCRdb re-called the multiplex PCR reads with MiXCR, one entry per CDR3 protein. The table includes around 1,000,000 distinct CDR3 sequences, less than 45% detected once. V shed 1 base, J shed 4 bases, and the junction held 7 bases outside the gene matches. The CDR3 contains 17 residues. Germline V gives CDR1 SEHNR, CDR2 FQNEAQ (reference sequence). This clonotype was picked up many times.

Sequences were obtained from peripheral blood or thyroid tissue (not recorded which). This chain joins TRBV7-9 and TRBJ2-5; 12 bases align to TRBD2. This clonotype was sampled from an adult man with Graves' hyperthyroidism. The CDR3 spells CASSLDASGGAGETQYF. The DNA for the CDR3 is TGTGCCAGCAGCTTAGACGCTAGCGGGGGGGCCGGAGAGACCCAGTACTTC.